The following is a T cell receptor (beta chain) sequence with its context. The antigen is unknown. Run at survey level, the immunoSEQ assay was version v3.0. The protocol was immunoSEQ multiplex PCR, while the TCRdb copy is restricted to in-frame clones and leaves out a portion. The sample has approximately 23,000 clones; 84% are singletons. Germline loops: CDR1 SGHDT, CDR2 YYEEEE. V trimming: 4 bases; J trimming: 3 bases; junction bases outside the gene matches: 4. This CDR3 has 14 amino acids. The data were taken from a study of long-term antiretroviral therapy in people with HIV. Broader study findings: In samples taken after ART, diversity increased but remained below transplant donor control levels.

This sequence was found in a man aged 25-45 years with HIV. The chain combines TRBV5-6 with TRBJ2-7; 10 bases fit TRBD1. The starting material was unsorted PBMCs, obtained about 6.1 years after starting antiretroviral therapy. In DNA, the CDR3 is TGTGCCAGCAGCCCGGGACAGGGGAACTACGAGCAGTACTTC. Its translation: CASSPGQGNYEQYF.